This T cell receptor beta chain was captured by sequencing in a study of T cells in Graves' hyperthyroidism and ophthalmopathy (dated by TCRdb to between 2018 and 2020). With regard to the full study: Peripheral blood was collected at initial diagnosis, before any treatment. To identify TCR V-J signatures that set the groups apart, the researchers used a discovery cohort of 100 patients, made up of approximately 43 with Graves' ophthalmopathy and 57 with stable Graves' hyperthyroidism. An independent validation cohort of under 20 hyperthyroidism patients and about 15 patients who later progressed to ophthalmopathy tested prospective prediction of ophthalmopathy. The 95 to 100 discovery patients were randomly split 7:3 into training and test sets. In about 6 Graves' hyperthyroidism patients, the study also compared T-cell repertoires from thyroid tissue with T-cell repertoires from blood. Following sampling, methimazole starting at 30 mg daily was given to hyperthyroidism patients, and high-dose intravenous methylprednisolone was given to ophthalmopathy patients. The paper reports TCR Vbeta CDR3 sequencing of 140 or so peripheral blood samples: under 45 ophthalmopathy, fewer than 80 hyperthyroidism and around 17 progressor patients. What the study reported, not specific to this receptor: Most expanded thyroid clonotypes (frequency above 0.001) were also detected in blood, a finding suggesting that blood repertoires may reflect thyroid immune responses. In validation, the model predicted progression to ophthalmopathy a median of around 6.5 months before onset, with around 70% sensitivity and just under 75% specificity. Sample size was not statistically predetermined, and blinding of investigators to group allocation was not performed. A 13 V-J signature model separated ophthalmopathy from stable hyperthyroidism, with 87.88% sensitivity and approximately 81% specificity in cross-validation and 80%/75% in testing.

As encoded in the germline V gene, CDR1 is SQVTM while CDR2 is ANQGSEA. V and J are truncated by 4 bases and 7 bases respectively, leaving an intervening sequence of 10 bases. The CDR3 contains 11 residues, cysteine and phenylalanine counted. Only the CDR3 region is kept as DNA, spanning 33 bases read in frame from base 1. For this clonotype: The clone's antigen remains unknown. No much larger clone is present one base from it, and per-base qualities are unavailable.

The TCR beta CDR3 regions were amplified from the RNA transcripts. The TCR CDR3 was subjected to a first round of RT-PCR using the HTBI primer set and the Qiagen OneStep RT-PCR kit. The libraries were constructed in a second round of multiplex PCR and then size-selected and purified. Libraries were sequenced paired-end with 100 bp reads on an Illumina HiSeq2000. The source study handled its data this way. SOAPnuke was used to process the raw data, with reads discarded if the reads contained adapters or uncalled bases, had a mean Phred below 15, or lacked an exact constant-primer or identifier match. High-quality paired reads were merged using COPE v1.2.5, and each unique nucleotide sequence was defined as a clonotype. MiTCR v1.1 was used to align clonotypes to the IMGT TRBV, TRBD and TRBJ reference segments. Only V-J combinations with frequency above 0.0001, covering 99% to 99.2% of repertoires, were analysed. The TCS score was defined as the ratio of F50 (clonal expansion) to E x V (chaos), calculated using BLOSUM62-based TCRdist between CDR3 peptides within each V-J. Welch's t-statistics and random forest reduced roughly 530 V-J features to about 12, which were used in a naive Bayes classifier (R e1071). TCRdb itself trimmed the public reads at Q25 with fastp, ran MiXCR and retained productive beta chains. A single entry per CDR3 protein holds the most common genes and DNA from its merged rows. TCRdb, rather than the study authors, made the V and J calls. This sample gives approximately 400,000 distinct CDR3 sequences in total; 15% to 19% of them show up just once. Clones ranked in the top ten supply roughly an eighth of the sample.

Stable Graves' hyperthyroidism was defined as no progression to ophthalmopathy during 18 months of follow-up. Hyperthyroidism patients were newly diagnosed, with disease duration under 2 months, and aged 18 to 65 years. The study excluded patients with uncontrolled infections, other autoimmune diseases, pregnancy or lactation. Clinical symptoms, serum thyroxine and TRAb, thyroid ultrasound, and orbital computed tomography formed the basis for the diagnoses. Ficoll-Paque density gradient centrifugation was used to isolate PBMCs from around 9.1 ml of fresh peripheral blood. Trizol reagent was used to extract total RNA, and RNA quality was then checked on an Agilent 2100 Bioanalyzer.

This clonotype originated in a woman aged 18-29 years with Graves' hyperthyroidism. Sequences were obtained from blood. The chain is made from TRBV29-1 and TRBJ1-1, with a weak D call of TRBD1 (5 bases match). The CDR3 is CSVGGGIEAFF. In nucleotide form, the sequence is TGCAGCGTTGGGGGGGGGATTGAAGCTTTCTTT.